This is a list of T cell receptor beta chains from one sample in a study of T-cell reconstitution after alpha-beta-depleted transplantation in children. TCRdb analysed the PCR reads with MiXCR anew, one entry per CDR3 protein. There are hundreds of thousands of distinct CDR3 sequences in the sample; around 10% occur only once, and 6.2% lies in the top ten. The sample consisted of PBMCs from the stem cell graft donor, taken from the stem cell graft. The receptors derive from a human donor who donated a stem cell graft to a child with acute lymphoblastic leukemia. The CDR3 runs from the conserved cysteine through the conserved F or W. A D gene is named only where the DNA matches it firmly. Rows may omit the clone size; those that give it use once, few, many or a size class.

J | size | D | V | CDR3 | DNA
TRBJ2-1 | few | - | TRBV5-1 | CASSPPYANEQFF | TGCGCCAGCAGCCCTCCCTATGCCAATGAGCAGTTCTTC
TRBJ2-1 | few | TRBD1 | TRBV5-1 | CASSLGTGGNEQFF | TGCGCCAGCAGCTTGGGGACAGGGGGCAATGAGCAGTTCTTC
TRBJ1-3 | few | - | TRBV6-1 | CASSMGGAFRGNTIYF | TGTGCCAGCAGTATGGGGGGGGCTTTCCGAGGAAACACCATATATTTT
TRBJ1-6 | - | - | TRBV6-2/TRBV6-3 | CASRNANSPLHF | TGTGCCAGCAGGAACGCTAATTCACCCCTCCACTTT
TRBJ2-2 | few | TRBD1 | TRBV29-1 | CSVEDREAGELFF | TGCAGCGTTGAGGACAGGGAGGCCGGGGAGCTGTTTTTT
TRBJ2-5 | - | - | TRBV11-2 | CASSLVLREETQYF | TGTGCCAGCAGCTTAGTCCTCCGGGAGGAGACCCAGTACTTC
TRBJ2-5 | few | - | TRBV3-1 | CASSQGKLDFLETQYF | TGTGCCAGCAGCCAAGGAAAACTAGATTTCCTGGAGACCCAGTACTTC
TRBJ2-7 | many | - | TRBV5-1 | CASSSGSSYEQYF | TGTGCCAGCAGTTCAGGGAGCTCCTACGAGCAGTACTTC
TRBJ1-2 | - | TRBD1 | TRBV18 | CASSTRTGEGSYGYTF | TGTGCCAGCTCAACGAGGACAGGGGAAGGATCCTATGGCTACACCTTC
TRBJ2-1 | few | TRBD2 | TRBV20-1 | CSAVAGGNYNEQFF | TGCAGTGCTGTAGCGGGGGGCAACTACAATGAGCAGTTCTTC
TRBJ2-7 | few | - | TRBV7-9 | CASSLFPYEQYF | TGTGCCAGCAGCTTATTTCCCTACGAGCAGTACTTC
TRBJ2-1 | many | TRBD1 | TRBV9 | CASSVSGTGNNEQFF | TGTGCCAGCAGCGTATCGGGGACAGGAAACAATGAGCAGTTCTTC
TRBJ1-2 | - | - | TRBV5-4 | CASSADGHGYTF | TGTGCCAGCAGCGCCGACGGCCATGGCTACACCTTC
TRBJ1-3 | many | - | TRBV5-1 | CASSLEAGNTIYF | TGCGCCAGCAGCTTGGAGGCTGGAAACACCATATATTTT
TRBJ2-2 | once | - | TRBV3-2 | CTSSSMTGTGYLVTGELFF | TGTACCAGCAGTAGTATGACCGGGACAGGGTATTTAGTTACCGGGGAGCTGTTTTTT
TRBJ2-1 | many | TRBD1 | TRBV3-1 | CASSQRDRGYNEQFF | TGTGCCAGCAGCCAGCGGGACAGGGGGTACAATGAGCAGTTCTTC
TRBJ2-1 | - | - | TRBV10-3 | CAIQTAGEQFF | TGTGCCATTCAGACGGCGGGAGAGCAGTTCTTC
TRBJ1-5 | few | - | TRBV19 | CASQRAGVLQPQHF | TGTGCCAGTCAACGGGCAGGGGTTCTTCAGCCCCAGCATTTT
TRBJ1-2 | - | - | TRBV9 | CASSVVDFDYGYTF | TGTGCCAGCAGCGTAGTTGACTTCGACTATGGCTACACCTTC
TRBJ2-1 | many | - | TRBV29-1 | CSVRSGGPYNEQFF | TGCAGCGTTAGAAGTGGGGGACCGTACAATGAGCAGTTCTTC
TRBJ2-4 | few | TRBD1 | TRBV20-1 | CSAPGQGNIQYF | TGCAGTGCCCCTGGACAGGGAAACATTCAGTACTTC
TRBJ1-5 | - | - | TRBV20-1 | CSARDQFSNQPQHF | TGCAGTGCTAGAGATCAGTTTAGCAATCAGCCCCAGCATTTT
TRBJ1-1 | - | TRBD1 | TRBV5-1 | CASSKDRQNTEAFF | TGCGCCAGCAGCAAGGACAGGCAGAACACTGAAGCTTTCTTT
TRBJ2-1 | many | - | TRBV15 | CATSRDPWQELPNEQFF | TGTGCCACCAGCAGAGATCCATGGCAGGAGCTTCCCAATGAGCAGTTCTTC
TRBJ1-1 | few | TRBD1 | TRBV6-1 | CASRGQAQTGTEAFF | TGTGCCAGCCGAGGACAGGCCCAGACAGGCACTGAAGCTTTCTTT
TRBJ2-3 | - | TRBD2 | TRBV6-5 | CASSYLAGGRTSAYF | TGTGCCAGCAGTTATCTAGCGGGGGGCCGAACGTCGGCGTATTTT
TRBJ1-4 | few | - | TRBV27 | CASSSDSATNEKLFF | TGTGCCAGCAGTTCCGACAGTGCAACTAATGAAAAACTGTTTTTT
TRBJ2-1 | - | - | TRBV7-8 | CASSHENFYNEQFF | TGTGCCAGCAGTCACGAAAACTTTTACAATGAGCAGTTCTTC
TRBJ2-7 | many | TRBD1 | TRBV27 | CASSLVQGPSYEQYF | TGTGCCAGCAGTTTGGTACAGGGGCCCTCCTACGAGCAGTACTTC
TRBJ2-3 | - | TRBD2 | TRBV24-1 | CATSDPPIRLAGGGDTQYF | TGTGCCACCAGTGATCCCCCAATAAGACTAGCGGGGGGCGGGGATACGCAGTATTTT
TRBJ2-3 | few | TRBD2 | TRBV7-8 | CASSLELAGGANTQYF | TGTGCCAGCAGCTTAGAACTAGCGGGGGGAGCGAATACGCAGTATTTT
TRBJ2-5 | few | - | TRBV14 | CASSPEGSEEETQYF | TGTGCCAGCAGCCCAGAGGGTAGCGAGGAGGAGACCCAGTACTTC
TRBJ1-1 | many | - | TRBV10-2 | CASRDMREAFF | TGCGCCAGCAGGGACATGCGGGAAGCTTTCTTT
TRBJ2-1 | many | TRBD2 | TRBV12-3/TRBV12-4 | CASSSRGSSYNEQFF | TGTGCCAGCAGTTCGCGCGGGAGCTCCTACAATGAGCAGTTCTTC
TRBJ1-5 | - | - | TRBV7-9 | CASSSSGGRQPQHF | TGTGCCAGCAGCTCTAGTGGGGGGAGACAGCCCCAGCATTTT
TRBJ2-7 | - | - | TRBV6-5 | CASSWDASSYEQYF | TGTGCCAGCAGTTGGGACGCGAGCTCCTACGAGCAGTACTTC
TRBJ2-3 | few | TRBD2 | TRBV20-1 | CSAKGLDTDTQYF | TGCAGTGCTAAAGGACTAGACACAGATACGCAGTATTTT
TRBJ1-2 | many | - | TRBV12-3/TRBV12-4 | CASSMDNTGFYGYTF | TGTGCCAGCAGTATGGACAATACAGGGTTTTATGGCTACACCTTC
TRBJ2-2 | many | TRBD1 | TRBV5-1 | CASSDKQGDTGELFF | TGCGCCAGCAGCGACAAACAGGGGGACACCGGGGAGCTGTTTTTT
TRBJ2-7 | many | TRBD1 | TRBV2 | CASSGDRSPYEQYF | TGTGCCAGCAGTGGGGACAGATCCCCCTACGAGCAGTACTTC
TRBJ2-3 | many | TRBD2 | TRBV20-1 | CSARDYFGRGGQYTQYF | TGCAGTGCTAGAGATTACTTCGGGCGGGGGGGCCAATATACGCAGTATTTT
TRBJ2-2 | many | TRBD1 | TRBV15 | CATSRDRGTGELFF | TGTGCCACCAGCAGAGACAGGGGGACCGGGGAGCTGTTTTTT
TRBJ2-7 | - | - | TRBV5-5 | CASSFSSRGAYEQYF | TGTGCCAGCAGCTTTTCAAGCAGGGGGGCCTACGAGCAGTACTTC
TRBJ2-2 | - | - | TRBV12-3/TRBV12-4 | CASSTQGGELFF | TGTGCCAGCAGTACCCAGGGGGGGGAGCTGTTTTTT
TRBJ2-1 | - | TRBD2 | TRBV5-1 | CASSLADWGERGITNLEQFF | TGCGCCAGCAGCTTGGCCGACTGGGGTGAGCGGGGGATTACCAACCTAGAGCAGTTCTTC